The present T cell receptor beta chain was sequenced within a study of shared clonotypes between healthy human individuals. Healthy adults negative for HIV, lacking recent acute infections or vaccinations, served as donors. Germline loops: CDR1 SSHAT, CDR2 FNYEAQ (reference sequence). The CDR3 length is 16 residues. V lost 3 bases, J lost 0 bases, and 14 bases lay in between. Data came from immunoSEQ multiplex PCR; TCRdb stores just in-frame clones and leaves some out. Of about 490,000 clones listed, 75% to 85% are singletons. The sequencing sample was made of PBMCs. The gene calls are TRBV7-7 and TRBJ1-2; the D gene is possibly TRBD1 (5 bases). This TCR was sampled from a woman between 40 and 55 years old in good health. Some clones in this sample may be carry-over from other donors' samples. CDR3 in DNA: TGTGCCAGCAGCTTGCGGTTGGGGGGAGCTAACTATGGCTACACCTTC. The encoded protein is CASSLRLGGANYGYTF.